This entry concerns a single TCR beta chain. The antigen remains undetermined. Although they were nominally healthy when sampled, donors likely had unrecorded immune exposures. This sample stems from a study of cytomegalovirus exposure and HLA in healthy donors. Study-wide results and caveats: Among the most significant clusters, several appeared linked to common viral pathogens in a later analysis.

V was clipped by 4 bases and J by 2 bases, with 8 bases between them. The CDR3 has 13 residues. Germline CDR1 and CDR2: SGHKS and YYEKEE (reference sequence). The PCR had 60 Vbeta and 13 Jbeta primers. Measured with immunoSEQ multiplex PCR; TCRdb has only the in-frame clones, and not every one. The sample yields about 140,000 clones, roughly four fifths seen once. This chain connects TRBV5-5 to TRBJ2-3; D unclear. The receptor was derived from a middle-aged woman in good health and CMV-seronegative. The specimen was PBMCs. Here the CDR3 reads CASSLRVTDTQYF. DNA for the CDR3: TGTGCCAGCAGCCTCCGGGTCACAGATACGCAGTATTTT. Variable domain in full (rest from reference TRBV5-5 and TRBJ2-3): DAGVTQSPTHLIKTRGQQVTLRCSPISGHKSVSWYQQVLGQGPQFIFQYYEKEERGRGNFPDRFSARQFPNYSSELNVNALLLGDSALYLCASSLRVTDTQYFGPGTRLTVL.